This TCR beta chain derives from a study of Graves' ophthalmopathy and Graves' hyperthyroidism (dated by TCRdb to between 2018 and 2020). Describing the broader study: Peripheral blood was collected at initial diagnosis, before any treatment. An independent validation cohort was composed of around 19 hyperthyroidism patients and around 15 patients who later progressed from hyperthyroidism to ophthalmopathy. The study used TCR beta repertoire signatures to distinguish Graves' ophthalmopathy from Graves' hyperthyroidism and to predict progression to ophthalmopathy. Following sample collection, hyperthyroidism patients were given methimazole at a starting dose of 30 mg daily, and ophthalmopathy patients were given high-dose intravenous methylprednisolone. In six hyperthyroidism patients, the T-cell repertoire of thyroid tissue was compared with the T-cell repertoire of blood. The 100 or so discovery patients were randomly divided into training and test sets at a 7:3 ratio. To explore V-J signatures distinguishing ophthalmopathy from hyperthyroidism, a discovery set of roughly 98 patients (about 41 ophthalmopathy, around 55 stable hyperthyroidism) was enrolled. In total, 135 blood samples were TCR-sequenced: around 42 ophthalmopathy, under 80 hyperthyroidism and some 17 hyperthyroidism-to-ophthalmopathy patients. Paper-wide results and their limitations: In validation, the model predicted ophthalmopathy progression with about 71% sensitivity and approximately 78% specificity; more than ten predicted patients were CT-confirmed with GO in a median of 6.5 months. Most expanded thyroid clonotypes with frequency above 0.001 were also detected in blood, suggesting blood repertoires may reflect the thyroid immune response. Ophthalmopathy was separated from stable hyperthyroidism by the 13-signature model with 85% to 90% sensitivity and just under 84% specificity in cross-validation and with 80%/75% in the test set. No statistical method was used to set the sample size in advance, and the investigators knew which group each participant was assigned to.

This clonotype has ten or more counts. No antigen is known for it. Per-base quality was not reported, and no clone a single base away is much larger than it. For repertoire sequencing, TCR beta CDR3 regions were amplified from RNA transcripts. HTBI primers and the Qiagen OneStep RT-PCR kit were used in a first-round RT-PCR, which was followed by a second-round multiplex PCR, size selection and purification. Libraries were sequenced paired-end with 100 bp reads on an Illumina HiSeq2000. The original methods were these. SOAPnuke was used to process the reads, throwing out any read that had adapters, had uncalled bases, had a mean Phred below 15, or lacked an exact constant-primer or identifier match. High-quality paired reads were merged with COPE v1.2.5. Unique nucleotide sequences were defined as clonotypes and aligned to IMGT TRB V, D and J references using MiTCR v1.1. Analysis was restricted to V-J combinations with a frequency above 0.0001, which covered about 99% of repertoires. For each V-J combination, a TCR clonal expansion and chaos score was defined as F50 clonal expansion divided by the chaos observed in the TCRdist matrix. Features were reduced by Welch's t-statistics and random forest to around 13 V-J combinations, which fed a naive Bayes classifier. The similarity between thyroid and blood repertoires was quantified using the Morisita-Horn index. In TCRdb, the public reads were trimmed at Q25 with fastp and aligned with MiXCR, with productive beta chains retained. Each entry merges the rows of one CDR3 protein and shows their most common DNA and genes. For this entry, the V and J calls and clone size follow TCRdb and not the study's own pipeline. This sample gives about 410,000 distinct CDR3 sequences in total; about 16% of them show up just once. The ten largest clones capture 1.5% to 2% of the sample.

Patients with ophthalmopathy had moderately to severely active disease, with a Clinical Activity Score of 3 or more, a NOSPECS grade of 4 or more, and a disease duration of less than 3 months. Patients were excluded if they had other autoimmune diseases, uncontrolled infections, pregnancy or lactation. Clinical symptoms, serum thyroxine, TRAb, thyroid ultrasound and orbital computed tomography were used for diagnosis. Using Ficoll-Paque density gradient centrifugation, PBMCs were isolated from about 10 ml of fresh peripheral blood. Trizol reagent was used to extract the total RNA, and its quality was then checked on an Agilent 2100 Bioanalyzer. The clonotype originates from a woman aged 18 to 35 with Graves' ophthalmopathy. Donor details come from another sample of the same person, matched by shared clones. The sequenced material came from peripheral blood.

In nucleotides, the sequence is TGTGCCAGCAGTTCGTCCGGGACTAGCCTCTACGAGCAGTACTTC. It translates to CASSSSGTSLYEQYF. The V and J segments used are TRBV28 and TRBJ2-7; 9 nucleotides in the junction match TRBD2. The CDR3 holds 15 amino acids from the cysteine to the phenylalanine. Only the CDR3 DNA is retained, 45 bases long and in frame from the first base. Sequences MDHEN (CDR1) and SYDVKM (CDR2) are obtained from the germline V gene. Trimming takes 4 bases off V and 3 bases off J; junction bases not matched to a gene: 7. Extended through the reference TRBV28 and TRBJ2-7 proteins, this CDR3 yields the full variable domain: DVKVTQSSRYLVKRTGEKVFLECVQDMDHENMFWYRQDPGLGLRLIYFSYDVKMKEKGDIPEGYSVSREKKERFSLILESASTNQTSMYLCASSSSGTSLYEQYFGPGTRLTVT.